Listed here is a single T cell receptor beta chain. The antigen remains undetermined. Generated by immunoSEQ multiplex PCR, the TCRdb table keeps only in-frame clones and is missing some. The sample contains about 50,000 clones, just over 85% of which appear only once. Indicated time point: pretreatment peripheral blood. The cohort comprised individuals with locally advanced or metastatic urothelial carcinoma. This entry is derived from a study of PD-L1 blockade in urothelial cancer. In the study overall: Patients had received 0 to 3 prior chemotherapy regimens. Per blood sample, T cells had a median of roughly 150,000.

Unmatched junction bases numbered 6, after V lost 6 bases and J lost 2 bases. The CDR3 sequence is 15 residues long. Germline V gene data show CDR1 as KGHSH and CDR2 as LQKENI. Findings of the study overall: Pretreatment peripheral blood TCR clonality that fell below the median predicted better survival among the patients studied.

This specimen consisted of PBMCs, obtained around atezolizumab (anti-PD-L1) treatment. This sequence joins TRBV18 and TRBJ2-2, with TRBD1 identical over 7 bases. The sequence was collected from a man in his 60s with urothelial cancer. The CDR3 region has the DNA TGTGCCAGCTCCGCCGGGACAGTAAACACCGGGGAGCTGTTTTTT. Protein sequence: CASSAGTVNTGELFF.